The source of this TCR beta chain is a study of T cell responses to AZD1222 COVID-19 vaccine. General study findings and limits: Reportedly, nearly half the spike-specific TCRs target unmutated variant regions. It was only 6 or 7 AZD1222 recipients who were seropositive at baseline. Breadth and depth of Spike-specific TCRs rose after two AZD1222 doses.

Trimming left V 8 bases short and J 6 bases short, with 13 bases between. This CDR3 comprises 11 residues. Germline V CDR1 and CDR2: SQVTM, ANQGSEA. As regards this clone: What it binds is unknown.

Sequenced by immunoSEQ multiplex PCR; TCRdb stores in-frame clones only, minus some. The repertoire consists of 120,000 or so clones, with about 90% occurring once and the leading ten covering about 15%. The receptor comes from an adult who received the AZD1222 COVID-19 vaccine. The J gene is TRBJ1-2, the V gene TRBV29-1; a weak D match, TRBD1 (5 bases). The input for sequencing was peripheral blood, taken 28 days after the second AZD1222 dose. CDR3 nucleotide sequence: TGCAGCCTTATCTCCAGGGATGGCTACACCTTC. Translation gives CSLISRDGYTF.